This T cell receptor beta chain was captured by sequencing in a study of blood T cell repertoires in COVID-19. V shed 7 bases and J shed 4 bases, with 17 bases lying between them. This CDR3 contains 15 residues. Germline CDR1 reads MNHNY; CDR2 reads SVGAGI (reference sequence). The protocol was immunoSEQ multiplex PCR, while the TCRdb copy is restricted to in-frame clones and leaves out a portion. The data contain some 45,000 clones, around 80% of them seen just once; the ten biggest clones take up around 20%. This chain connects TRBV6-6 to TRBJ1-5, with TRBD1 as a possible D gene (6 bases). The TCR sequence derives from a man between 65 and 85 years old with acute or convalescent COVID-19. The source material was peripheral blood. The CDR3 DNA reads TGTGCCAGCAAGGGGGGGGCCTACATAAATCAGCCCCAGCATTTT. Translating it yields CASKGGAYINQPQHF.